This T cell receptor beta chain stems from a study of shared clonotypes between healthy human individuals. About the research overall: Participating donors consisted of two women and a few men aged 18 to 49.

Study-wide findings and caveats: A handful of donors shared approximately 5% of their naive CD4 clonotypes.

The germline gives CDR1 SGHRS, CDR2 YFSETQ. V trimming: 7 bases; J trimming: 4 bases; junction bases outside the gene matches: 9. The CDR3 has 14 residues. With regard to this clone: Antigen unknown.

Sorted-subset replicate PCR reactions contained roughly 200 ng DNA, corresponding to some 29,000 T cell genomes. Produced via immunoSEQ multiplex PCR; TCRdb's table is partial and in-frame only. This sample has 2 million to 2.5 million clones; approximately 95% occur once, and the top ten carry 0.3% to 0.4%. What was sequenced was naive CD4+ T cells from PBMCs. Stated subset: CD45RA+ positively selected. The gene calls are TRBV5-1 and TRBJ2-5; 8 positions match TRBD2. The origin of this receptor is a man between 18 and 35 years old in good health. Some clones in this sample may be carry-over from other donors' samples. The CDR3 nucleotides read TGCGCCAGCCACGGGAGGGGCGGAGCAGAGACCCAGTACTTC. Protein: CASHGRGGAETQYF.